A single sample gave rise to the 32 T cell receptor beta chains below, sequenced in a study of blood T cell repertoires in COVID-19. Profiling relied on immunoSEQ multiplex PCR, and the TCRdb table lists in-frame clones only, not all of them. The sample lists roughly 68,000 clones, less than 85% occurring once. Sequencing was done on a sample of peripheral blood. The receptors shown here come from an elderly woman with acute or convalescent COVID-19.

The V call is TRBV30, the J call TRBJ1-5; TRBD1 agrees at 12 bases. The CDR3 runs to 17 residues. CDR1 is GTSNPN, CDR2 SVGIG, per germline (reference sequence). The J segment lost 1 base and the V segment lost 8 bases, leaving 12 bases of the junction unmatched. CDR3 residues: CAGGTGGFGGSNQPQHF. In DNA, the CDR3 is TGTGCCGGGGGGACAGGGGGCTTTGGAGGAAGCAATCAGCCCCAGCATTTT.

The chain's CDR3 is CAISERTSSDTQYF. In DNA, the CDR3 is TGTGCCATCAGTGAGAGAACTAGTTCGGATACGCAGTATTTT. V usage is TRBV10-3 and J usage is TRBJ2-3, with a weak D call TRBD2 (5 bases). CDR3 length equals 14 residues. The germline CDR1 and CDR2 sequences are ENHRY and SYGVKD. Trimming left V 2 bases short and J 6 bases short, with 12 bases between.

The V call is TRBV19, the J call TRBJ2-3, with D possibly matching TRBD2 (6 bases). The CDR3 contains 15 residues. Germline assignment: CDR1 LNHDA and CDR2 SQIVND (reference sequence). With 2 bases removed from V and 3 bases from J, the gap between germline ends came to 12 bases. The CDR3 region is CASSIRDSQTDTQYF. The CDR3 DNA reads TGTGCCAGTAGTATAAGGGACTCCCAAACAGATACGCAGTATTTT.

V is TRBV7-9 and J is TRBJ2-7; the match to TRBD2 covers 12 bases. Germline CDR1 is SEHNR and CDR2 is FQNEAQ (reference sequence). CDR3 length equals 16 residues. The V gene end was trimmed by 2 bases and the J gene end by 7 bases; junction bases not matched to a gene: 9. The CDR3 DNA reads TGTGCCAGCAGCTTATCGACTAGCGGGAGTCCTAGGGAGCAGTACTTC. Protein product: CASSLSTSGSPREQYF. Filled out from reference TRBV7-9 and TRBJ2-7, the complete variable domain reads DTGVSQNPRHKITKRGQNVTFRCDPISEHNRLYWYRQTLGQGPEFLTYFQNEAQLEKSRLLSDRFSAERPKGSFSTLEIQRTEQGDSAMYLCASSLSTSGSPREQYFGPGTRLTVT.

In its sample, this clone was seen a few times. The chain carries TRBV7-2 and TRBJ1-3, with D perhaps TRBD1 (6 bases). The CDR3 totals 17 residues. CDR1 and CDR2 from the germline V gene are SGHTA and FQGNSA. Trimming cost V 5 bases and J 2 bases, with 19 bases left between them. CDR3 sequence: CASSRSTTGLPGNTIYF. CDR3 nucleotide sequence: TGTGCCAGCAGCCGTTCGACAACAGGGCTACCTGGAAACACCATATATTTT. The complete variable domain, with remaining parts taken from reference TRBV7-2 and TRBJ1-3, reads GAGVSQSPSNKVTEKGKDVELRCDPISGHTALYWYRQSLGQGLEFLIYFQGNSAPDKSGLPSDRFSAERTGGSVSTLTIQRTQQEDSAVYLCASSRSTTGLPGNTIYFGEGSWLTVV.

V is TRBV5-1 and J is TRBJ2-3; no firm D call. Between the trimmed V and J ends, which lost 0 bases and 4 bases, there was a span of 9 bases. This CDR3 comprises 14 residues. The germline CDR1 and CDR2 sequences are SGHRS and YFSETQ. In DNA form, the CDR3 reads TGCGCCAGCAGCTTGGCGATCGGTGCAGATACGCAGTATTTT. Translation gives CASSLAIGADTQYF.

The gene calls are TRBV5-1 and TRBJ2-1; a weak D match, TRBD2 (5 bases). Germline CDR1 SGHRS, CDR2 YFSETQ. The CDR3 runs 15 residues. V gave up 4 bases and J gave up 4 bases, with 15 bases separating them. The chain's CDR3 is CASSRSGEPYNEQFF. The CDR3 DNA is TGCGCCAGCAGCCGCTCCGGGGAGCCATACAATGAGCAGTTCTTC.

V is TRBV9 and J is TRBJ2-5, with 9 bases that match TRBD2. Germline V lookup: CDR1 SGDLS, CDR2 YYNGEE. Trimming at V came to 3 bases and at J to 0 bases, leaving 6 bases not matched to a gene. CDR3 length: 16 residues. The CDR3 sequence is CASSASGLADQETQYF. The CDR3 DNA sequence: TGTGCCAGCAGCGCCTCGGGACTAGCTGACCAAGAGACCCAGTACTTC.

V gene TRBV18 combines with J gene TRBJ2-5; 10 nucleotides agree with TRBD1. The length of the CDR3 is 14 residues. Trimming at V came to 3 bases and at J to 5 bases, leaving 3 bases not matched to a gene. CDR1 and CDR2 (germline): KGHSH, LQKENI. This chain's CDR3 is CASSPLGQGETQYF. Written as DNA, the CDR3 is TGTGCCAGCTCACCTTTGGGACAGGGGGAGACCCAGTACTTC. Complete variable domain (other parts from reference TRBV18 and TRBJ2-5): NAGVMQNPRHLVRRRGQEARLRCSPMKGHSHVYWYRQLPEEGLKFMVYLQKENIIDESGMPKERFSAEFPKEGPSILRIQQVVRGDSAAYFCASSPLGQGETQYFGPGTRLLVL.

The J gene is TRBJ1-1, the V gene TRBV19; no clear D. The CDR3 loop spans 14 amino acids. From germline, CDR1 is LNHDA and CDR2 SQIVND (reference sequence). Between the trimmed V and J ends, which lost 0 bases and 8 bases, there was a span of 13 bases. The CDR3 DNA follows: TGTGCCAGTAGTATAGATCCAAATGGAGGGGAAGCTTTCTTT. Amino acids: CASSIDPNGGEAFF. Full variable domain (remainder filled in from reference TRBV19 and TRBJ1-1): DGGITQSPKYLFRKEGQNVTLSCEQNLNHDAMYWYRQDPGQGLRLIYYSQIVNDFQKGDIAEGYSVSREKKESFPLTVTSAQKNPTAFYLCASSIDPNGGEAFFGQGTRLTVV.

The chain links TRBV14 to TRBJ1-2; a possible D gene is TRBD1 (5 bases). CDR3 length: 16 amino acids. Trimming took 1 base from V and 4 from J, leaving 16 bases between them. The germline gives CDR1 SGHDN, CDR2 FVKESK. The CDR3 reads CASSQALIPTVYGYTF. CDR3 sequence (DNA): TGTGCCAGCAGCCAAGCCTTAATCCCGACAGTCTATGGCTACACCTTC. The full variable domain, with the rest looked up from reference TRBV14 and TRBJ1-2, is EAGVTQFPSHSVIEKGQTVTLRCDPISGHDNLYWYRRVMGKEIKFLLHFVKESKQDESGMPNNRFLAERTGGTYSTLKVQPAELEDSGVYFCASSQALIPTVYGYTFGSGTRLTVV.

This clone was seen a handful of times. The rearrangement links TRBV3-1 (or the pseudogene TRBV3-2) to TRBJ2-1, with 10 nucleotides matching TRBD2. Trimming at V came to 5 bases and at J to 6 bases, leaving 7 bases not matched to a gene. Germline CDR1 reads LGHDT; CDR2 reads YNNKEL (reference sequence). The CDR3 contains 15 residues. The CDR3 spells CASSVTSSGSNEQFF. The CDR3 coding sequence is TGTGCCAGCAGCGTCACCTCTAGCGGGAGCAATGAGCAGTTCTTC.

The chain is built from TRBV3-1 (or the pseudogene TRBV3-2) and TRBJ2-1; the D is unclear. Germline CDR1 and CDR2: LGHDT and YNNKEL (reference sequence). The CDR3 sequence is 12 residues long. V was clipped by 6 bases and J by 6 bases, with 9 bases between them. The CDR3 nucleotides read TGTGCCAGCAGTCCCCACGGCAATGAGCAGTTCTTC. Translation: CASSPHGNEQFF.

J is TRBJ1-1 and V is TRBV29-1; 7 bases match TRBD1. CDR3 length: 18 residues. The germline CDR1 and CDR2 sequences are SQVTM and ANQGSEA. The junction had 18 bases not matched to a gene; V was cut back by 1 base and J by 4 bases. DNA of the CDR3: TGCAGCGTTGAAGCGGCCCCGCAACTGACAGGGATGGGCACTGAAGCTTTCTTT. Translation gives CSVEAAPQLTGMGTEAFF. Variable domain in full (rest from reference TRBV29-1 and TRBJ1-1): SAVISQKPSRDICQRGTSLTIQCQVDSQVTMMFWYRQQPGQSLTLIATANQGSEATYESGFVIDKFPISRPNLTFSTLTVSNMSPEDSSIYLCSVEAAPQLTGMGTEAFFGQGTRLTVV.

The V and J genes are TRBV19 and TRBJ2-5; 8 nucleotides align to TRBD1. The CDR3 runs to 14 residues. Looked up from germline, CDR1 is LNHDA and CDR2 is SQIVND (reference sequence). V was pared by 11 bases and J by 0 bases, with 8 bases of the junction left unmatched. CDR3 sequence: CASWAGGHQETQYF. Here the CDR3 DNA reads TGTGCCTCTTGGGCAGGGGGCCACCAAGAGACCCAGTACTTC. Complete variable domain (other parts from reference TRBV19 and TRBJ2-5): DGGITQSPKYLFRKEGQNVTLSCEQNLNHDAMYWYRQDPGQGLRLIYYSQIVNDFQKGDIAEGYSVSREKKESFPLTVTSAQKNPTAFYLCASWAGGHQETQYFGPGTRLLVL.

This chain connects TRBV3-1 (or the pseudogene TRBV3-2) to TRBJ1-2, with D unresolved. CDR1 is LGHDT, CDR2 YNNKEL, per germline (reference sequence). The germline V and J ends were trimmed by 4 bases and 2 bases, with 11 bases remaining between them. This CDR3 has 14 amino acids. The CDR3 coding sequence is TGTGCCAGCAGCCCACTGGCGGAGAACTATGGCTACACCTTC. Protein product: CASSPLAENYGYTF.

The CDR3 coding sequence is TGTGCCAGCAGCCAAGGAGGTGGCTACACCTTC. Amino acids: CASSQGGGYTF. This rearrangement joins TRBV3-1 (or the pseudogene TRBV3-2) to TRBJ1-2; no firm D call. The CDR3 has 11 residues. CDR1 and CDR2 (germline): LGHDT, YNNKEL (reference sequence). Trimming took off 1 base at V and 7 bases at J, with 4 bases between the two ends.

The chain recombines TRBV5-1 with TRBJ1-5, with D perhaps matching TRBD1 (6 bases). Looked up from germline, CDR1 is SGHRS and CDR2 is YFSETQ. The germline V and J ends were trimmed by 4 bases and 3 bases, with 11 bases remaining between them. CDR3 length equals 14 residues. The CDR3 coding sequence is TGCGCCAGCAGCCCCTCAGGGGCCAATCAGCCCCAGCATTTT. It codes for CASSPSGANQPQHF.

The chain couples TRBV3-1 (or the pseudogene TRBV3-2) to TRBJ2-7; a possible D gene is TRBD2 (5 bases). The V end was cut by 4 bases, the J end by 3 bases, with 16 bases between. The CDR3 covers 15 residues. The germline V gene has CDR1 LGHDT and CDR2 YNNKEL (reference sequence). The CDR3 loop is CASSRFEGVLYEQYF. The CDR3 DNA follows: TGTGCCAGCAGCCGATTCGAGGGAGTTCTCTACGAGCAGTACTTC.

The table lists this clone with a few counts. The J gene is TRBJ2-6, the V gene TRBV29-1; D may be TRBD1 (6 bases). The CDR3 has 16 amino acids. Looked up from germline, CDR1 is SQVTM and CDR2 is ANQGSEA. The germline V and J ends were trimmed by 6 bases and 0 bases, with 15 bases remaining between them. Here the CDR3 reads CSVSDRRFSGANVLTF. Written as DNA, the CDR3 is TGCAGCGTCTCGGACAGAAGATTCTCTGGGGCCAACGTCCTGACTTTC.

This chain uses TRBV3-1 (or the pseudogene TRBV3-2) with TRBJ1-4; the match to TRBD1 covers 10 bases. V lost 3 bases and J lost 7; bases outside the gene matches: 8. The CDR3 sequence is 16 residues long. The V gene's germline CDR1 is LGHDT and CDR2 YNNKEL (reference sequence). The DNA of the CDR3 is TGTGCCAGCAGCCAGCCGACCGGGACAGGGGTTGAAAAACTGTTTTTT. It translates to CASSQPTGTGVEKLFF.

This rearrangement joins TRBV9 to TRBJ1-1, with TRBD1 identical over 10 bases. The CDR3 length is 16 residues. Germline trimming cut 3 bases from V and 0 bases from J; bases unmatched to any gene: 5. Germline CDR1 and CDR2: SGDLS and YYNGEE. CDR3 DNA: TGTGCCAGCAGCGCCCGACAGGGGGCTTTGAACACTGAAGCTTTCTTT. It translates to CASSARQGALNTEAFF.

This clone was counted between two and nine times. The CDR3 protein is CASSQNRQGGADTQYF. The CDR3 nucleotides are TGTGCCAGCAGCCAAAACCGACAGGGTGGGGCAGATACGCAGTATTTT. The rearrangement links TRBV14 to TRBJ2-3; TRBD1 aligns across 7 bases. This CDR3 region has 16 residues. J lost 4 bases, V lost 2 bases, and 9 bases had no gene match. Germline assignment: CDR1 SGHDN and CDR2 FVKESK.

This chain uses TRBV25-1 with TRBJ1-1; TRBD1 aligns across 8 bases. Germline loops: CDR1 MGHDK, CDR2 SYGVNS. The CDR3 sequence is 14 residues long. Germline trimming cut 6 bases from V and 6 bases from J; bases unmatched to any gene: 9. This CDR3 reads CASRDQTGASEAFF. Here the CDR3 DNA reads TGTGCCAGCAGGGATCAGACAGGGGCCTCTGAAGCTTTCTTT.

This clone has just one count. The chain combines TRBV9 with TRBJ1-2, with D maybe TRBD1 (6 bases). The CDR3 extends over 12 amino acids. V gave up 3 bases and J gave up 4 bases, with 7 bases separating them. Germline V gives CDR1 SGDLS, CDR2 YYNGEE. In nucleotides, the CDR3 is TGTGCCAGCAGCGCAGGGGTCTATGGCTACACCTTC. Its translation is CASSAGVYGYTF.

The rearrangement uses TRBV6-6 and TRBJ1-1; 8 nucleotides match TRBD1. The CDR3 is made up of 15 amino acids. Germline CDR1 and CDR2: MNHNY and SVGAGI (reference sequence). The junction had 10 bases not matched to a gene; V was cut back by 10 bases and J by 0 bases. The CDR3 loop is CATTDREGMNTEAFF. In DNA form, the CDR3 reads TGTGCCACCACGGACAGGGAAGGGATGAACACTGAAGCTTTCTTT.

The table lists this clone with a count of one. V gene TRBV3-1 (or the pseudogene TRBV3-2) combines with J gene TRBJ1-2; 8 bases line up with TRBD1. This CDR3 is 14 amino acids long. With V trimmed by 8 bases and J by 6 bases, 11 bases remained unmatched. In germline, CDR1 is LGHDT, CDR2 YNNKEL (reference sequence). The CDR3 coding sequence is TGTGCCAGCGCCGGGACAGGAGGTTCAAATGGCTACACCTTC. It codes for CASAGTGGSNGYTF.

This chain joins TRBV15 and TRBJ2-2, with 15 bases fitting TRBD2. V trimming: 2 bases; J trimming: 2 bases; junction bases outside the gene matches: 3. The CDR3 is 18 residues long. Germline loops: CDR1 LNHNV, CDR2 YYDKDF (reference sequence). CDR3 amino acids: CATSRKGLAGGNTGELFF. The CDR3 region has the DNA TGTGCCACCAGCAGAAAGGGACTAGCGGGGGGCAACACCGGGGAGCTGTTTTTT. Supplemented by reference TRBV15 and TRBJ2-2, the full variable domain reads DAMVIQNPRYQVTQFGKPVTLSCSQTLNHNVMYWYQQKSSQAPKLLFHYYDKDFNNEADTPDNFQSRRPNTSFCFLDIRSPGLGDTAMYLCATSRKGLAGGNTGELFFGEGSRLTVL.

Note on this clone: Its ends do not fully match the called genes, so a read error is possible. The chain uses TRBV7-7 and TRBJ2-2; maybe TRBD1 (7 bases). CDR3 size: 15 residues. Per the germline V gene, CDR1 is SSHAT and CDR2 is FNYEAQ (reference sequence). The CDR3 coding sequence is TGTGCTAGCAGCTTAGCGGTAGGGGGCAGCGGGGAGCTGTTTTTT. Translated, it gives CASSLAVGGSGELFF.

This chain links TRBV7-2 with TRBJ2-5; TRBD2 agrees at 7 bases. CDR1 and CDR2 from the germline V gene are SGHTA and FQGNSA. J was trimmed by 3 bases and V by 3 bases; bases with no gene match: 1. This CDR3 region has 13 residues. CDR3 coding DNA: TGTGCCAGCAGCTTCGGACTAGAAGAGACCCAGTACTTC. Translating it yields CASSFGLEETQYF.

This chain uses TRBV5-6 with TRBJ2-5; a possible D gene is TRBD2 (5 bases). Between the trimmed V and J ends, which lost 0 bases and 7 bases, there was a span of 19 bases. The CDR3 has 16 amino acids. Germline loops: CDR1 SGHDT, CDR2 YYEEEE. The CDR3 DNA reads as TGTGCCAGCAGCTTGGTTATAGGAAGCGGTTTGAGGACCCAGTACTTC. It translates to CASSLVIGSGLRTQYF.

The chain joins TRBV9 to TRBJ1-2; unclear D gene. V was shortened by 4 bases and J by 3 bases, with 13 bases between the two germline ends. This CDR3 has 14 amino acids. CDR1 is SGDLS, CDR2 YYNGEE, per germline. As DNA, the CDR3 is TGTGCCAGCAGCCGGGAGGCAGGCCACTATGGCTACACCTTC. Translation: CASSREAGHYGYTF. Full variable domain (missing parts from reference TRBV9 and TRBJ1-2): DSGVTQTPKHLITATGQRVTLRCSPRSGDLSVYWYQQSLDQGLQFLIQYYNGEERAKGNILERFSAQQFPDLHSELNLSSLELGDSALYFCASSREAGHYGYTFGSGTRLTVV.